The present T cell receptor (beta chain) was sequenced within a study of CD8+ T cells in alopecia areata. Turning to the study itself: C3H/HeJ donors with spontaneous alopecia, about 6-13 months old, supplied skin grafts to roughly 6-10-week-old female C3H/HeJ mice.

Of note for this clone: Its target is unknown. Gene names denote mouse genes. Read coverage stops 4 residues before the CDR3 terminus; the germline J gene supplies the remainder.

The V gene lost 4 bases and the J gene lost 3 bases, with 12 bases spanning the gap. Germline lookup yields CDR1 NNHDY and CDR2 SYVADS. This CDR3 spans 14 amino acids. Study-wide results and limits: Higher clonality than in normal scalp was seen in lesional scalp, especially alopecia totalis/universalis. Mice showed clearer TCR sharing than patients did, a gap that was possibly HLA-related.

Extracted RNA was reverse transcribed, and the resulting cDNA served as sequencing template. The method was immunoSEQ multiplex PCR; TCRdb's version includes in-frame clones alone and lacks a portion of them. Captured here are about 300,000 clones, none seen once; the top ten comprise about 1.1%. CD4, CD8alpha, NKG2D, NKG2ACE and other markers guided sorting of pooled cutaneous lymph node cells. Specimen: CD4+ T cells sorted from a lymph node. The gene calls are TRBV13-3 and TRBJ2-3; D not resolved. This clonotype was obtained from a C3H/HeJ mouse with alopecia areata. Mouse MHC haplotype: H2-k. The CDR3 reads CASSLQGQAETLYF. CDR3 DNA (partial): TGTGCCAGCAGTCTCCAAGGTCAGGCAGAA.